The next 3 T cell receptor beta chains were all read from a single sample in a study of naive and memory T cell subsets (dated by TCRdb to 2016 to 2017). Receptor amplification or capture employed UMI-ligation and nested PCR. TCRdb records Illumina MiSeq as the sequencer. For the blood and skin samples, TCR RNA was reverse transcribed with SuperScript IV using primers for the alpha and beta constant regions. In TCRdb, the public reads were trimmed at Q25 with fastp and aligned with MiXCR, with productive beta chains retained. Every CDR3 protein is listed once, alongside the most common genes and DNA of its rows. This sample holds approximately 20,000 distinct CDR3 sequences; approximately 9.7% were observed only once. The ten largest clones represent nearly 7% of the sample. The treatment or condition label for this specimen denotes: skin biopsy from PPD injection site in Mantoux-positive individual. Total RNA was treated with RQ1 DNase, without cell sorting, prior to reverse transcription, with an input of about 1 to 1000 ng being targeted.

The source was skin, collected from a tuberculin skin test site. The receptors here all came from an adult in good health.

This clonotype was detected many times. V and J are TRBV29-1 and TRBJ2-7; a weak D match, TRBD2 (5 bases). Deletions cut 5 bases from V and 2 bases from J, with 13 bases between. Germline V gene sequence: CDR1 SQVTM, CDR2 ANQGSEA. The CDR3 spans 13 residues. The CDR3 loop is CSVSVGSAYEQYF. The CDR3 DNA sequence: TGCAGCGTTTCTGTGGGGAGCGCCTACGAGCAGTACTTC.

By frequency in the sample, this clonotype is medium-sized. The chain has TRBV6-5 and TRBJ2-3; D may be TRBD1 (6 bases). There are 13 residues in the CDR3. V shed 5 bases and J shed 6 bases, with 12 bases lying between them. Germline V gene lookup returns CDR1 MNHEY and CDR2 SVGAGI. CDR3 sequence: CASSPLGADTQYF. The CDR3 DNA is TGTGCCAGCAGTCCCTTGGGGGCGGATACGCAGTATTTT.

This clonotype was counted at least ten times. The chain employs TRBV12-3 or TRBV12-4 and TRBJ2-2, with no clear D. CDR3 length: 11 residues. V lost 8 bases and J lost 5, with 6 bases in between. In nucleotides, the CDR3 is TGTGCCAGCCGAAATACCGGGGAGCTGTTTTTT. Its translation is CASRNTGELFF.